This T cell receptor (beta chain) derives from a study of blood T cell repertoires in COVID-19. Background on the study: Italy, Spain and the United States were the sources of the convalescent and acute COVID-19 samples.

After removal of 4 bases from V and 0 bases from J, the junction contained 13 bases not matched to a gene. The CDR3 contains 18 residues. The germline V gene has CDR1 SGDLS and CDR2 YYNGEE. Clones were read by immunoSEQ multiplex PCR, and TCRdb kept only the in-frame ones, dropping some. The table has 300,000 to 350,000 clones, approximately 90% seen once. This receptor was taken from a woman in her 30s with COVID-19, enrolled during active disease. What was sequenced was peripheral blood. The V call is TRBV9, the J call TRBJ1-2, with 9 positions matching TRBD1. DNA for the CDR3: TGTGCCAGCAGCTCCACCTGGGACAGGGCGCACTCTAACTATGGCTACACCTTC. This sequence encodes CASSSTWDRAHSNYGYTF.